Listed below are T cell receptor beta chains from one sample, sequenced in a study of beta chain features in type 1 diabetes. Repertoires were generated with immunoSEQ multiplex PCR, while TCRdb's copy carries only in-frame clones and drops some. The sample shows about 340,000 clones, 8% of them seen only once. Sequencing was performed on central memory CD4+ T cells from blood. These receptor sequences come from a woman aged 18 to 35 in good health. Each CDR3 is given with its conserved first and last residue. The D gene is left open where the match is weak. Not all rows give a size; the values are once, few, many and, for expanded clones, a class.

d_call clone_size j_call v_call cdr3_aa cdr3_nt
- few TRBJ2-5 TRBV4-3 CASSQGLGHETQYF TGCGCCAGCAGCCAAGGGTTAGGCCACGAGACCCAGTACTTC
- few TRBJ1-3 TRBV5-4 CASSLFAGAGNTIYF TGTGCCAGCAGCTTGTTCGCGGGAGCTGGAAACACCATATATTTT
- - TRBJ2-1 TRBV4-2 CASSQLGQGSSYNEQFF TGTGCCAGCAGCCAGCTGGGGCAAGGAAGCTCCTACAATGAGCAGTTCTTC
- few TRBJ2-7 TRBV9 CASSVSSNDPYEQYF TGTGCCAGCAGCGTATCCTCGAACGACCCCTACGAGCAGTACTTC
TRBD2 few TRBJ2-7 TRBV29-1 CSVEGLAGGRQYF TGCAGCGTTGAGGGACTAGCGGGAGGTAGGCAGTACTTC
TRBD2 few TRBJ2-3 TRBV5-4 CASSQAGTDTQYF TGCGCCAGCAGCCAAGCGGGAACAGATACGCAGTATTTT
- many TRBJ2-3 TRBV28 CASRTSSALDTDTQYF TGTGCCAGCAGAACCTCTTCAGCGCTAGACACAGATACGCAGTATTTT
- - TRBJ1-6 TRBV28 CASSLTPVYNSPLHF TGTGCCAGCAGTTTAACGCCTGTTTATAATTCACCCCTCCACTTT
- - TRBJ1-4 TRBV5-4 CASSHVQATNEKLFF TGCGCCAGCAGCCATGTCCAAGCAACTAATGAAAAACTGTTTTTT
TRBD2 few TRBJ2-7 TRBV7-6 CASSDTAGGTYEQYF TGTGCCAGCAGCGATACAGCGGGAGGAACCTACGAGCAGTACTTC
TRBD1 few TRBJ2-3 TRBV28 CASSAGQVLDTQYF TGTGCCAGCAGTGCGGGACAGGTCTTAGATACGCAGTATTTT